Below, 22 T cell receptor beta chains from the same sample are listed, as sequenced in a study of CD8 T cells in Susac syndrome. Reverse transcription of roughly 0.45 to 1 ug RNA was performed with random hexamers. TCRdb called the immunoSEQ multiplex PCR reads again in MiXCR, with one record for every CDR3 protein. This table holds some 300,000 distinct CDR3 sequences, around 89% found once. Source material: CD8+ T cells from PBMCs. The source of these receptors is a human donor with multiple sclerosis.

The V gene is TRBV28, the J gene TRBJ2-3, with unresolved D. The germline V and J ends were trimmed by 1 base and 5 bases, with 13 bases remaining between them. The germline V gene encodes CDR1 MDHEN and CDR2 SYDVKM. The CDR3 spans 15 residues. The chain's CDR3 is CASSLLGTWGDTQYF. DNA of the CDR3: TGTGCCAGCAGTTTATTGGGCACATGGGGAGATACGCAGTATTTT.

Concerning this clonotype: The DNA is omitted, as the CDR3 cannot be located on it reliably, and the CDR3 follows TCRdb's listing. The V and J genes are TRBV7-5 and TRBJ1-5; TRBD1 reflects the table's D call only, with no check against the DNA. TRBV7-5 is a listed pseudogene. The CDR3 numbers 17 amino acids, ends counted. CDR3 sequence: CISVSEARTGGNQPQHF.

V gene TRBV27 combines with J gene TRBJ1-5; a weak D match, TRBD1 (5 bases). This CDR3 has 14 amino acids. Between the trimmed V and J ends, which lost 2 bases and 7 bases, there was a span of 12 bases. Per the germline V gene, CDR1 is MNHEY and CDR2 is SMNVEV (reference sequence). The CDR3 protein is CASSLGAGWQPQHF. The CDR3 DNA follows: TGTGCCAGCAGTTTAGGAGCAGGGTGGCAGCCCCAGCATTTT.

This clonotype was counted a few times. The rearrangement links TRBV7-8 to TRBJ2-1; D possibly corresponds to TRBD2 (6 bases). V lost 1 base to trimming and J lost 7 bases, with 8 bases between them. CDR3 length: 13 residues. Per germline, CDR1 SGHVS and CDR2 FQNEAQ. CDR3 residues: CASSLGGANEQFF. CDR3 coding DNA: TGTGCCAGCAGCTTAGGCGGGGCTAATGAGCAGTTCTTC. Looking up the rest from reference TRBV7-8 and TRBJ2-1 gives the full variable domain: GAGVSQSPRYKVAKRGQDVALRCDPISGHVSLFWYQQALGQGPEFLTYFQNEAQLDKSGLPSDRFFAERPEGSVSTLKIQRTQQEDSAVYLCASSLGGANEQFFGPGTRLTVL.

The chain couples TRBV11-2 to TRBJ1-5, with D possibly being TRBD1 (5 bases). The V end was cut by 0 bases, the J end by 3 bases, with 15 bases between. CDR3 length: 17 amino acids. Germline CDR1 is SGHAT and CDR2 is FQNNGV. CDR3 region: CASSLDGGRAINQPQHF. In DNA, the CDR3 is TGTGCCAGCAGCTTAGATGGGGGACGGGCCATCAATCAGCCCCAGCATTTT.

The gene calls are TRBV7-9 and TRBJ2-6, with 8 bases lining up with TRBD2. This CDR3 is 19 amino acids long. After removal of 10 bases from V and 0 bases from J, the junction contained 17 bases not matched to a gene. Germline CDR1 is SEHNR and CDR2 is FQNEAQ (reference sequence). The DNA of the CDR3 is TGTGCCATCAGTTTTTCGAGAGGGACTAGTCTCTCTGGGGCCAACGTCCTGACTTTC. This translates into CAISFSRGTSLSGANVLTF.

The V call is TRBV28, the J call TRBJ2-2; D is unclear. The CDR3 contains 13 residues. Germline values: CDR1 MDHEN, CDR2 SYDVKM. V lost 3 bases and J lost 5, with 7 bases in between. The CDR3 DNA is TGTGCCAGCAGTTTCGGCATTACCGGGGAGCTGTTTTTT. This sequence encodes CASSFGITGELFF.

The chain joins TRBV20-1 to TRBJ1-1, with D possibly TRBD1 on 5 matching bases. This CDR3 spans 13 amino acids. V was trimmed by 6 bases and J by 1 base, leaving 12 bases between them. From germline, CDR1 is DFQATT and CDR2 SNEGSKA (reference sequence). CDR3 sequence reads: CSARVLTNTEAFF. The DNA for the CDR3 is TGCAGTGCCAGGGTGCTGACGAACACTGAAGCTTTCTTT.

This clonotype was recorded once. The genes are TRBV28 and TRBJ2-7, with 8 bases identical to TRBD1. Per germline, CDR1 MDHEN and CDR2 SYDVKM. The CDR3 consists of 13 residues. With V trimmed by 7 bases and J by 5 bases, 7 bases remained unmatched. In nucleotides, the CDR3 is TGTGCCAGCACCCTCGGACAGGGTAACGAGCAGTACTTC. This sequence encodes CASTLGQGNEQYF.

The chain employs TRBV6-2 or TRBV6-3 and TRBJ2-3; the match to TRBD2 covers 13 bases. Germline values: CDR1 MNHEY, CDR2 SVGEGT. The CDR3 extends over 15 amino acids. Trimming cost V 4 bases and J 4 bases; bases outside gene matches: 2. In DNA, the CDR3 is TGTGCCAGCAGTTGGACTAGCGGGAGTCCAGATACGCAGTATTTT. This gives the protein CASSWTSGSPDTQYF.

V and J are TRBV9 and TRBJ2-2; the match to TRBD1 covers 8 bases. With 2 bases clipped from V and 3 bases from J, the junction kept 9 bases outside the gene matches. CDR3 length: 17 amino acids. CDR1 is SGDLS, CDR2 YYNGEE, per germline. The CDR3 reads CASSVPSGTGDTGELFF. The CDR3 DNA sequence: TGTGCCAGCAGCGTCCCGTCCGGGACAGGAGACACCGGGGAGCTGTTTTTT.

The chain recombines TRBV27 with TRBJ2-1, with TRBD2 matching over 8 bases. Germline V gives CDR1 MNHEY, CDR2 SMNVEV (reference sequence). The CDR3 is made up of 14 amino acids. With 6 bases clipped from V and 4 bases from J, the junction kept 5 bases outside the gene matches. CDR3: CASSGLARYNEQFF. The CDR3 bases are TGTGCCAGCAGCGGACTAGCAAGGTACAATGAGCAGTTCTTC.

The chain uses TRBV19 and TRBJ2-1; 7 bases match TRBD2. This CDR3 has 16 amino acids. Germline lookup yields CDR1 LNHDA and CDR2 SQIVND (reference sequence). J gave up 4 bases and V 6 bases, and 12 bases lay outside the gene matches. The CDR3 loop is CASSMVPGGGYNEQFF. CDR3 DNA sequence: TGTGCCAGTAGCATGGTCCCTGGCGGGGGTTACAATGAGCAGTTCTTC.

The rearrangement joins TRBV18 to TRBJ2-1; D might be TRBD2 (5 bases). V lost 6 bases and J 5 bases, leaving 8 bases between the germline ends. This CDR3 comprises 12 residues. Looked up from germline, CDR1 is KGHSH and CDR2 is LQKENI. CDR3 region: CASSGVNNEQFF. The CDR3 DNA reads TGTGCCAGCTCCGGGGTGAACAATGAGCAGTTCTTC.

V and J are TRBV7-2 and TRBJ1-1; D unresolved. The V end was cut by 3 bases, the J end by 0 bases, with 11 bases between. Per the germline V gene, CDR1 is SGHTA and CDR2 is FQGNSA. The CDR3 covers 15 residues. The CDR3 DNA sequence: TGTGCCAGCAGCTTCAGTCCTACCATGAACACTGAAGCTTTCTTT. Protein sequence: CASSFSPTMNTEAFF.

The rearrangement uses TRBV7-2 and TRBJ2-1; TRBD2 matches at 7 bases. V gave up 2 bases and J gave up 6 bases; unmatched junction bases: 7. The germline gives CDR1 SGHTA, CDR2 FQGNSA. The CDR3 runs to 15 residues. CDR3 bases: TGTGCCAGCAGCTTATTAGGGAGGGGTGCCAATGAGCAGTTCTTC. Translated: CASSLLGRGANEQFF. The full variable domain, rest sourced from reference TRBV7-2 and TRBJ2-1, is GAGVSQSPSNKVTEKGKDVELRCDPISGHTALYWYRQSLGQGLEFLIYFQGNSAPDKSGLPSDRFSAERTGGSVSTLTIQRTQQEDSAVYLCASSLLGRGANEQFFGPGTRLTVL.

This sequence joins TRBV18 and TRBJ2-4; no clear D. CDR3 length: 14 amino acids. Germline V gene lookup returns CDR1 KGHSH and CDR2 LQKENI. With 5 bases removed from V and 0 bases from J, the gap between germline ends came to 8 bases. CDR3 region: CASSSELAKNIQYF. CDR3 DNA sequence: TGTGCCAGCTCATCCGAGTTAGCCAAAAACATTCAGTACTTC.

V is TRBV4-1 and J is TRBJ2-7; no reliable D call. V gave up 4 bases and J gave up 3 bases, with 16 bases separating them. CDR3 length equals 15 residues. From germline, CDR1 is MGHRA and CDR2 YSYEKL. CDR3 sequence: CASSPYGSGNYEQYF. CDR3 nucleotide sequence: TGCGCCAGCAGCCCATATGGCAGTGGAAACTACGAGCAGTACTTC.

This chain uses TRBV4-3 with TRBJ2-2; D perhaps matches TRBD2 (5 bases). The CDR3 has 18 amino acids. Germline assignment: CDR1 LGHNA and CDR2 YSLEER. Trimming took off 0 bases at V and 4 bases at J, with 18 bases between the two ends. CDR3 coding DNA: TGCGCCAGCAGCCAAGATCGGCGCGGCCCCGCGGGCACCGGGGAGCTGTTTTTT. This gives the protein CASSQDRRGPAGTGELFF.

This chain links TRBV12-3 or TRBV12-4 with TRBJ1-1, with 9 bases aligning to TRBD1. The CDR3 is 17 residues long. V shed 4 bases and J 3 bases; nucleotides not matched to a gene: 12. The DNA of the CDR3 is TGTGCCAGCAGTTCCGACCTTCAGGACAGGGGTTACACTGAAGCTTTCTTT. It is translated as CASSSDLQDRGYTEAFF.

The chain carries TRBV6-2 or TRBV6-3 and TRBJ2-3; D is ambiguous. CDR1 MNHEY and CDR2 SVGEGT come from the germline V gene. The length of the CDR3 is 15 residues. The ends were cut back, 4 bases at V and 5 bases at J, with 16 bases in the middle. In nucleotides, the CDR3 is TGTGCCAGCAGTTCCGGGTCCCCGGTCAAAGATACGCAGTATTTT. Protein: CASSSGSPVKDTQYF.

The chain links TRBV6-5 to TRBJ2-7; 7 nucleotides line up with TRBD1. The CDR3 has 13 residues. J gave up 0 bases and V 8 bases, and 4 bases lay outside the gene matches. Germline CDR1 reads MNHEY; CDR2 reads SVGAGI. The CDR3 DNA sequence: TGTGCCAGCGGGGGACAGAACTCCTACGAGCAGTACTTC. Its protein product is CASGGQNSYEQYF.